The 15 T cell receptor beta chains below all came from one sample that was sequenced in a study of T cell changes during pregnancy in multiple sclerosis (dated by TCRdb to the late 2010s). The library was prepared using the immunoSEQ multiplex PCR assay. TCRdb took this table from immuneACCESS and kept in-frame rearrangements with V and J called. Such tables lack part of the clones; where checked against another copy, unresolved V genes explain under half of the gap, and the rest is unexplained. For this sample the table gives under 35,000 clones, of which 85% to 90% were detected only once. Clones ranked in the top ten supply 6.5% to 8.5% of the sample. Source: CD8+ T cells from peripheral blood mononuclear cells, taken after pregnancy. Source of these receptors: a female donor with multiple sclerosis, enrolled in a pregnancy study.

The chain has TRBV6-1 and TRBJ1-5; possible D gene TRBD1, 5 bases. CDR3 length: 15 residues. V gave up 1 base and J gave up 7 bases, with 14 bases separating them. Germline V CDR1 and CDR2: MNHNS, SASEGT. Here the CDR3 DNA reads TGTGCCAGCAGTGAAGGAGTAGGGGAGGACCAGCCCCAGCATTTT. It is translated as CASSEGVGEDQPQHF.

The chain joins TRBV10-1 to TRBJ1-1; no clear D gene. Germline CDR1 and CDR2: WNHNN and SYGVQD (reference sequence). There are 13 residues in the CDR3. Trimming took off 2 bases at V and 2 bases at J, with 6 bases between the two ends. Here the CDR3 reads CASSEEKNTEAFF. Here the CDR3 DNA reads TGCGCCAGCAGTGAGGAGAAAAACACTGAAGCTTTCTTT.

This sequence joins TRBV27 and TRBJ2-7; D is unresolved. CDR1 and CDR2 from the germline V gene are MNHEY and SMNVEV (reference sequence). V shed 4 bases and J shed 3 bases, with 13 bases lying between them. This CDR3 contains 14 residues. The CDR3 DNA is TGTGCCAGCAGTTCCACTCCCTCGATCTACGAGCAGTACTTC. It specifies CASSSTPSIYEQYF.

This clone was seen a few times. V usage is TRBV6-1 and J usage is TRBJ2-3, with D perhaps matching TRBD2 (6 bases). Deletions cut 4 bases from V and 2 bases from J, with 7 bases between. The CDR3 consists of 13 residues. In germline, CDR1 is MNHNS, CDR2 SASEGT. This chain's CDR3 is CASSAGDTDTQYF. The CDR3 coding sequence is TGTGCCAGCAGTGCGGGGGACACAGATACGCAGTATTTT.

The chain joins TRBV15 to TRBJ1-1; D unresolved. Germline lookup yields CDR1 LNHNV and CDR2 YYDKDF (reference sequence). V was clipped by 3 bases and J by 0 bases, with 8 bases between them. This CDR3 region has 14 residues. The chain's CDR3 is CATSRGRMNTEAFF. CDR3 nucleotide sequence: TGTGCCACCAGCAGGGGCAGAATGAACACTGAAGCTTTCTTT.

This clone has only a few counts. This chain links TRBV6-4 with TRBJ2-3, with 8 bases matching TRBD2. The CDR3 is 14 residues long. Germline V gives CDR1 MRHNA, CDR2 SNTAGT. The V segment lost 4 bases and the J segment 2 bases; nucleotides outside the gene matches: 2. In DNA, the CDR3 is TGTGCCAGCAGTGCCGGGGGGGCCACAGATACGCAGTATTTT. This gives the protein CASSAGGATDTQYF.

This clone has a single count. The chain joins TRBV27 to TRBJ2-3; D is unresolved. The CDR3 is 17 amino acids. Trimming removed 2 bases from V and 3 bases from J, with 18 bases in between. Per the germline V gene, CDR1 is MNHEY and CDR2 is SMNVEV (reference sequence). Here the CDR3 DNA reads TGTGCCAGCAGTTTAATGGTCGCTAGTGATGTAACAGATACGCAGTATTTT. Translating gives CASSLMVASDVTDTQYF.

The chain couples TRBV5-1 to TRBJ2-7; TRBD1 matches at 8 bases. Germline loops: CDR1 SGHRS, CDR2 YFSETQ. The CDR3 length is 16 residues. J was trimmed by 2 bases and V by 5 bases; bases with no gene match: 12. CDR3 sequence: CASSYDRGLKTYEQYF. The CDR3 DNA reads TGCGCCAGCAGTTACGACAGGGGCCTGAAAACCTACGAGCAGTACTTC. The full variable domain, in which reference TRBV5-1 and TRBJ2-7 provide the parts outside the CDR3, is KAGVTQTPRYLIKTRGQQVTLSCSPISGHRSVSWYQQTPGQGLQFLFEYFSETQRNKGNFPGRFSGRQFSNSRSEMNVSTLELGDSALYLCASSYDRGLKTYEQYFGPGTRLTVT.

V is TRBV7-9 and J is TRBJ1-2, with 8 bases lining up with TRBD1. Germline loops: CDR1 SEHNR, CDR2 FQNEAQ (reference sequence). Unmatched junction bases numbered 6, after V lost 4 bases and J lost 5 bases. The CDR3 runs 14 residues. The CDR3 nucleotides are TGTGCCAGCAGCTCACCCCGACAGGGGTATGGCTACACCTTC. Protein product: CASSSPRQGYGYTF.

The chain employs TRBV13 and TRBJ1-5; D remains ambiguous. Looked up from germline, CDR1 is PRHDT and CDR2 is FYEKMQ (reference sequence). The CDR3 length is 14 residues. V was pared by 0 bases and J by 4 bases, with 7 bases between. CDR3 residues: CASSLGGGNQPQHF. For the CDR3, the DNA is TGTGCCAGCAGCTTAGGGGGAGGAAATCAGCCCCAGCATTTT.

This chain uses TRBV9 with TRBJ2-1, with TRBD2 identical over 8 bases. CDR1 and CDR2 (germline): SGDLS, YYNGEE. The CDR3 has 15 residues. Unmatched junction bases numbered 5, after V lost 1 base and J lost 5 bases. As DNA, the CDR3 is TGTGCCAGCAGCGTAACTGGACTAGCCGACAATGAGCAGTTCTTC. Its translation: CASSVTGLADNEQFF.

The chain uses TRBV19 and TRBJ2-1, with TRBD2 matching over 16 bases. Germline CDR1 and CDR2: LNHDA and SQIVND (reference sequence). V dropped 6 bases and J dropped 6; count of bases not matched to a gene: 2. CDR3 length: 15 amino acids. The chain's CDR3 is CASRGLAGGLNEQFF. The CDR3 DNA reads as TGTGCCAGTAGGGGACTAGCGGGGGGGCTCAATGAGCAGTTCTTC. Using reference TRBV19 and TRBJ2-1 for the parts outside the CDR3, the full variable domain is DGGITQSPKYLFRKEGQNVTLSCEQNLNHDAMYWYRQDPGQGLRLIYYSQIVNDFQKGDIAEGYSVSREKKESFPLTVTSAQKNPTAFYLCASRGLAGGLNEQFFGPGTRLTVL.

CDR3 bases: TGTGCCAGTAGTATGGGGACAGGGGCAACTAATGAAAAACTGTTTTTT. It specifies CASSMGTGATNEKLFF. J is TRBJ1-4 and V is TRBV19, with 10 bases identical to TRBD1. Germline values: CDR1 LNHDA, CDR2 SQIVND (reference sequence). This CDR3 is 16 amino acids long. J gave up 0 bases and V 3 bases, and 1 base lay outside the gene matches.

The V call is TRBV7-9, the J call TRBJ1-1; 7 bases are shared with TRBD1. CDR1 SEHNR and CDR2 FQNEAQ come from the germline V gene (reference sequence). With V trimmed by 5 bases and J by 1 base, 10 bases remained unmatched. The CDR3 length is 16 residues. The CDR3 reads CASSHKPQGGNTEAFF. DNA of the CDR3: TGTGCCAGCAGCCACAAACCTCAGGGGGGGAACACTGAAGCTTTCTTT.

This clone was observed once. The rearrangement links TRBV7-9 to TRBJ2-2; D uncertain. In germline, CDR1 is SEHNR, CDR2 FQNEAQ (reference sequence). V shed 2 bases and J shed 6 bases, with 16 bases lying between them. The CDR3 extends over 16 amino acids. The CDR3 bases are TGTGCCAGCAGCTTAACGACTGGGTCTGCTGCCGGGGAGCTGTTTTTT. Protein product: CASSLTTGSAAGELFF.